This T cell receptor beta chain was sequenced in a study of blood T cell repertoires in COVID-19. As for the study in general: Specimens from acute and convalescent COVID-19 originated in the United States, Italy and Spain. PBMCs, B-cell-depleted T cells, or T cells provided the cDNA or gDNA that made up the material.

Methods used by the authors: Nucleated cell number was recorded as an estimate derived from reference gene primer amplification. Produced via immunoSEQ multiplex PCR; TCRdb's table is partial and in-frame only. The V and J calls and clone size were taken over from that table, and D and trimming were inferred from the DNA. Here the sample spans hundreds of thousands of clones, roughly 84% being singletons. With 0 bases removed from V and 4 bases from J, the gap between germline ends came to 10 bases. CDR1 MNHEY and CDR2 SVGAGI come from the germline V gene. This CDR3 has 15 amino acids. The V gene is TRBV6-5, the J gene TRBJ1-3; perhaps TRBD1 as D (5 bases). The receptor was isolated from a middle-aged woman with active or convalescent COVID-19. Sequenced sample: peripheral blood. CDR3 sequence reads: CASSYSGREGNTIYF. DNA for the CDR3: TGTGCCAGCAGTTACTCTGGCAGGGAAGGAAACACCATATATTTT.